These 8 T cell receptor beta chains were all obtained from the same sample, sequenced in a study of spatial heterogeneity in lung cancer. The time point denotes: blood at routine non-recurrence follow-up after resection. TCRdb redid the calling of the 5' RACE reads with MiXCR, one entry per CDR3 protein. The sample has about 43,000 distinct CDR3 sequences; under 25% are singletons. Sequencing was performed on PBMCs, taken at follow-up. The receptors originated from a female donor with early-stage non-small cell lung cancer.

This clonotype was recorded once. CDR3 sequence (DNA): TGCGCCAGCAGCCCCGGTCCAGGGACAACGGCTCTCTACGAGCAGTACTTC. Encoded protein: CASSPGPGTTALYEQYF. This rearrangement joins TRBV5-1 to TRBJ2-7, with D perhaps TRBD1 (6 bases). The length of the CDR3 is 17 residues. CDR1 is SGHRS and CDR2 is YFSETQ in the germline V gene. V gave up 4 bases and J gave up 3 bases, with 23 bases separating them.

This clonotype was recorded many times. The genes are TRBV20-1 and TRBJ2-1, with a possible D match to TRBD1 (5 bases). Per the germline V gene, CDR1 is DFQATT and CDR2 is SNEGSKA (reference sequence). The V gene lost 0 bases and the J gene lost 10 bases, with 16 bases spanning the gap. This CDR3 has 14 residues. As DNA, the CDR3 is TGCAGTGCTAGAGACCGGACATCCGCGTGGGAGCAGTTCTTC. Its translation: CSARDRTSAWEQFF.

This clonotype is labeled medium-sized. This rearrangement joins TRBV6-5 to TRBJ1-2, with 7 bases identical to TRBD1. This CDR3 is 15 amino acids long. Germline V gene data show CDR1 as MNHEY and CDR2 as SVGAGI. J was trimmed by 9 bases and V by 0 bases; bases with no gene match: 10. This CDR3 reads CASSYSTGTIMSYTF. In DNA, the CDR3 is TGTGCCAGCAGTTACTCGACAGGGACAATCATGAGCTACACCTTC.

The chain has TRBV10-2 and TRBJ2-3; no reliable D call. The CDR3 has 14 residues. V was clipped by 0 bases and J by 6 bases, with 10 bases between them. Per germline, CDR1 WSHSY and CDR2 SAAADI. As DNA, the CDR3 is TGCGCCAGCAGTGAGTCGATGATTATTGATACGCAGTATTTT. It is translated as CASSESMIIDTQYF.

This clonotype was seen only a few times. The chain uses TRBV12-3 or TRBV12-4 and TRBJ1-1; tentative D call: TRBD1 (5 bases). CDR3 size: 15 residues. Between the trimmed V and J ends, which lost 3 bases and 3 bases, there was a span of 14 bases. The CDR3 DNA follows: TGTGCCAGCAGTTTGTGGGGGGAAGGGTACACTGAAGCTTTCTTT. Encoded protein: CASSLWGEGYTEAFF.

V gene TRBV10-3 combines with J gene TRBJ1-1; D is possibly TRBD1 (6 bases). From germline, CDR1 is ENHRY and CDR2 SYGVKD. There are 14 residues in the CDR3. The ends were cut back, 4 bases at V and 1 base at J, with 10 bases in the middle. Here the CDR3 DNA reads TGTGCCATCAGTGTTGGACAGCCGAACACTGAAGCTTTCTTT. It translates to CAISVGQPNTEAFF.

V is TRBV6-5 and J is TRBJ1-2; perhaps TRBD1 as D (5 bases). The germline V gene encodes CDR1 MNHEY and CDR2 SVGAGI. The ends were cut back, 2 bases at V and 7 bases at J, with 5 bases in the middle. The CDR3 is 11 residues long. The CDR3 spells CASSYGGGYTF. The CDR3 bases are TGTGCCAGCAGTTACGGGGGTGGCTACACCTTC.

V is TRBV7-3 and J is TRBJ2-1; 10 nucleotides match TRBD1. Germline lookup yields CDR1 SGHTA and CDR2 FQGTGA. The CDR3 spans 16 residues. Trimming at V came to 5 bases and at J to 3 bases, leaving 7 bases not matched to a gene. CDR3 bases: TGTGCCAGCAGCCCCAAGGGACAGGGGAGCTACAATGAGCAGTTCTTC. This codes for CASSPKGQGSYNEQFF.